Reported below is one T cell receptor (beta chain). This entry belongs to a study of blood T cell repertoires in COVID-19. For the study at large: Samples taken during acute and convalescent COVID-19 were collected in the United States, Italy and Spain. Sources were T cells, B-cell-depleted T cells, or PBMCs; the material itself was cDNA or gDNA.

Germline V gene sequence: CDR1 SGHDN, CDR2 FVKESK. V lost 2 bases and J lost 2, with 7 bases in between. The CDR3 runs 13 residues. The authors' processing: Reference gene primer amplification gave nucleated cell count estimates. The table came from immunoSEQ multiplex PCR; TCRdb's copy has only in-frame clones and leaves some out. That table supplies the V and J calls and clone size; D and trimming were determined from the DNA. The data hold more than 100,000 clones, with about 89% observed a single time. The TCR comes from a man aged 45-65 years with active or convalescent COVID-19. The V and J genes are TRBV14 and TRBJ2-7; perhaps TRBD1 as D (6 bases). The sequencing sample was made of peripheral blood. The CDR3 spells CASSQTGTYEQYF. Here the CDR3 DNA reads TGTGCCAGCAGCCAAACAGGGACCTACGAGCAGTACTTC. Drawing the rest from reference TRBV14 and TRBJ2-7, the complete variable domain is EAGVTQFPSHSVIEKGQTVTLRCDPISGHDNLYWYRRVMGKEIKFLLHFVKESKQDESGMPNNRFLAERTGGTYSTLKVQPAELEDSGVYFCASSQTGTYEQYFGPGTRLTVT.